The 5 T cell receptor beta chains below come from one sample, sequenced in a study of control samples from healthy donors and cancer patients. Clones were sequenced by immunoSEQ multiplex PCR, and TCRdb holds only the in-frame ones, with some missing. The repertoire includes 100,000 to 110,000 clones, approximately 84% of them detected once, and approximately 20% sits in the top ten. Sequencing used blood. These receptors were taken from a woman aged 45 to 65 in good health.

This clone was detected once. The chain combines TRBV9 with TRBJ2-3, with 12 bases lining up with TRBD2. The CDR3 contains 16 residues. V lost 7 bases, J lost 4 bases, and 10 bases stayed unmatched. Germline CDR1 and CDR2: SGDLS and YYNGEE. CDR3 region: CASGLAGGPGSDTQYF. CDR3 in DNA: TGTGCCAGCGGGCTAGCGGGGGGGCCTGGGTCAGATACGCAGTATTTT.

CDR3 nucleotides: TGTGCCAGCAGCCAAGATACTCCAGGGCCCTACGAGCAGTACGTC. Amino acid sequence: CASSQDTPGPYEQYV. The gene calls are TRBV4-2 and TRBJ2-7; D is possibly TRBD1 (5 bases). CDR1 LGHNA and CDR2 YNFKEQ come from the germline V gene. The CDR3 loop spans 15 amino acids. V was cut by 0 bases and J by 2 bases, with 11 bases left in between.

The CDR3 DNA is TGCGCCAGCAGTCGACAGGGGAGGACTGAAGCTTTCTTT. Translation gives CASSRQGRTEAFF. The chain is built from TRBV10-1 and TRBJ1-1; TRBD1 matches at 8 bases. CDR1 and CDR2 (germline): WNHNN, SYGVQD (reference sequence). The CDR3 runs to 13 residues. After removal of 5 bases from V and 5 bases from J, the junction contained 4 bases not matched to a gene.

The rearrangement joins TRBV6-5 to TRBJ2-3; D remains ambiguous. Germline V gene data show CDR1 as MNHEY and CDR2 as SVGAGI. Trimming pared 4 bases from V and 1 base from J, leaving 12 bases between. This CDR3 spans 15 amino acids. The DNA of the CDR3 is TGTGCCAGCAGTTTAGCCCCACATGGCACAGATACGCAGTATTTT. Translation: CASSLAPHGTDTQYF.

The CDR3 nucleotides read TGTGCCAGCAGTTACGGGGACAGGGGGGACTACGAGCAGTACTTC. This codes for CASSYGDRGDYEQYF. The chain uses TRBV6-5 and TRBJ2-7; 11 bases map to TRBD1. V was clipped by 2 bases and J by 3 bases; unmatched bases: 3. The CDR3 runs 15 residues. Germline CDR1 MNHEY, CDR2 SVGAGI.